The subject of this entry is one TCR beta chain. Random hexamers were used to reverse transcribe the RNA input (about 0.45 to 1 ug). The method of amplification for TCR beta CDR3 was immunoSEQ multiplex PCR, covering 54 Vbeta and 13 Jbeta. TCRdb fed the immunoSEQ multiplex PCR reads into MiXCR, producing one record per CDR3 protein. Of hundreds of thousands of distinct CDR3 sequences detected, 85% to 95% appear once; the ten largest clones hold around 0.07%. The source of the sample is a study of CD8 T cells in Susac syndrome. Germline trimming cut 10 bases from V and 1 base from J; bases unmatched to any gene: 5. The CDR3 runs 14 residues. The multiple sclerosis controls were treatment-naive patients affected by stable or active relapsing-remitting disease. Negative isolation was applied to CD8+ and CD4+ T cells, and FACS enrichment was applied to TEMRA cells.

The TCR comes from a human donor with multiple sclerosis. The chain links TRBV23-1 to TRBJ2-2; 8 bases match TRBD2. TRBV23-1 is an ORF, and what it does is uncertain. Sequencing was carried out using CD4+ T cells from PBMCs. DNA of the CDR3: TGCGCCACGGGGGGGCTTCTGAACACCGGGGAGCTGTTTTTT. The encoded protein is CATGGLLNTGELFF.